Here is one T cell receptor beta chain with its context. As yet, its antigen is unknown. Clones were read by immunoSEQ multiplex PCR, and TCRdb kept only the in-frame ones, dropping some. Of around 79,000 clones in the sample, about three quarters were seen once. The data belong to a study of T cells in localized non-small cell lung cancer. General study results and limits: Exceeding tumor, uninvolved adjacent lung had the highest T cell clonality.

Germline values: CDR1 SGHRS, CDR2 YFSETQ. Trimming left V 5 bases short and J 7 bases short, with 19 bases between. This CDR3 contains 15 residues. This sequence was found in a man aged 40 to 69 with stage II squamous cell lung carcinoma. The chain couples TRBV5-1 to TRBJ2-1, with TRBD2 as a possible D gene (5 bases). The sample was PBMCs, taken before any cancer treatment. The CDR3 region is CASSPGALTGNEQFF. DNA for the CDR3: TGCGCCAGCAGTCCTGGAGCGCTAACGGGGAATGAGCAGTTCTTC.